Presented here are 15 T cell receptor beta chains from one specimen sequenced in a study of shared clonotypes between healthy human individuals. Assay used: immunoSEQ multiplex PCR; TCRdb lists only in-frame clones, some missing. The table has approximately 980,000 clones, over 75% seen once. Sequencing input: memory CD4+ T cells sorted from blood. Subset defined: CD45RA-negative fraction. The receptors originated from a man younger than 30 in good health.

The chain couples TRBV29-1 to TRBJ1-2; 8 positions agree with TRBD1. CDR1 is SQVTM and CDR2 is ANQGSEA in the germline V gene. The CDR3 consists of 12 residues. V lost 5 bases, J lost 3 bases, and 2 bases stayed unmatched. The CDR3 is CSVWTGYYGYTF. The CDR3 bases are TGCAGCGTTTGGACAGGGTACTATGGCTACACCTTC. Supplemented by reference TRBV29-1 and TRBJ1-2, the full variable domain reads SAVISQKPSRDICQRGTSLTIQCQVDSQVTMMFWYRQQPGQSLTLIATANQGSEATYESGFVIDKFPISRPNLTFSTLTVSNMSPEDSSIYLCSVWTGYYGYTFGSGTRLTVV.

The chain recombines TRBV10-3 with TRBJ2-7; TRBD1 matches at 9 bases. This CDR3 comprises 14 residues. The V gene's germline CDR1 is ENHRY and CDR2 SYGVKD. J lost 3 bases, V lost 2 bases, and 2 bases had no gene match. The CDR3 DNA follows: TGTGCCATCAGTGAGGACAGGGGGGGCTACGAGCAGTACTTC. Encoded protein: CAISEDRGGYEQYF.

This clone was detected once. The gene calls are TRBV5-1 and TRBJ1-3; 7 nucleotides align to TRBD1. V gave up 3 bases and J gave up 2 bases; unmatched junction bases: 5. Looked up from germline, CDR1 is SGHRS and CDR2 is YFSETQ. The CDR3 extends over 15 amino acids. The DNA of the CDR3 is TGCGCCAGCAGCTCCGACAGGGAGGCTGGAAACACCATATATTTT. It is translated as CASSSDREAGNTIYF.

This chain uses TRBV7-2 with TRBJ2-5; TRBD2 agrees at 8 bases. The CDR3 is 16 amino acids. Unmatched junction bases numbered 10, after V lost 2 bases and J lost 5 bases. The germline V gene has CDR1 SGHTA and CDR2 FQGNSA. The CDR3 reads CASSLQREKIKETQYF. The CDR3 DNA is TGTGCCAGCAGCTTACAGCGGGAGAAGATTAAGGAGACCCAGTACTTC.

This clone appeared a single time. CDR3 DNA sequence: TGTGCCTGGAGTGTACATTATGGAAGGGGGCGTGGGGCCAACGTCCTGACTTTC. Translating gives CAWSVHYGRGRGANVLTF. The gene calls are TRBV30 and TRBJ2-6; the match to TRBD1 covers 7 bases. Germline V gives CDR1 GTSNPN, CDR2 SVGIG (reference sequence). This CDR3 region has 18 residues. V lost 0 bases, J lost 3 bases, and 11 bases stayed unmatched.

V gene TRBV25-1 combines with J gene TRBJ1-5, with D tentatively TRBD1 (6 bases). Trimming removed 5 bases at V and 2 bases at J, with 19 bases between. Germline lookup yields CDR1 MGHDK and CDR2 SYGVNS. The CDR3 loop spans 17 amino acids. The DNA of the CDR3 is TGTGCCAGCAGTCCGCAGAGGAGGGGGTCATGCAATCAGCCCCAGCATTTT. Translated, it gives CASSPQRRGSCNQPQHF.

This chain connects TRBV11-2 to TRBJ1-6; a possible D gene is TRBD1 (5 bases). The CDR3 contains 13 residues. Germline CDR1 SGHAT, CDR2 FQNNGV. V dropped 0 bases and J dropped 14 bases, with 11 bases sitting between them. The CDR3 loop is CASSLDPTGTLHF. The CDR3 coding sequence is TGTGCCAGCAGCTTAGATCCTACAGGCACCCTCCACTTT.

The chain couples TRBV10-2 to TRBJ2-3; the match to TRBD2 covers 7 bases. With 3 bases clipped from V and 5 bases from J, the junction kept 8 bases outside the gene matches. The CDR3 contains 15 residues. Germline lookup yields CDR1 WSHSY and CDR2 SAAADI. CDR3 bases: TGCGCCAGCAGTGAAGGCGGGAGAAAAGGAGATACGCAGTATTTT. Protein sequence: CASSEGGRKGDTQYF.

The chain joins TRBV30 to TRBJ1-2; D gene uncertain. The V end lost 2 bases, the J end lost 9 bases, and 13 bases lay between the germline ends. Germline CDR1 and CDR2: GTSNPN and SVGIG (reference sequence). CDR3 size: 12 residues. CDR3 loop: CAWSLETGSYTF. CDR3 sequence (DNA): TGTGCCTGGAGTCTGGAGACGGGGAGCTACACCTTC. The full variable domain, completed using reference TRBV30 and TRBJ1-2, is SQTIHQWPATLVQPVGSPLSLECTVEGTSNPNLYWYRQAAGRGLQLLFYSVGIGQISSEVPQNLSASRPQDRQFILSSKKLLLSDSGFYLCAWSLETGSYTFGSGTRLTVV.

The CDR3: CASSPPVRNTEAFF. The CDR3, as DNA: TGTGCCAGCAGTCCACCCGTCAGGAACACTGAAGCTTTCTTT. This chain connects TRBV28 to TRBJ1-1; no clear D gene. Germline V CDR1 and CDR2: MDHEN, SYDVKM. The CDR3 extends over 14 amino acids. V was cut by 5 bases and J by 1 base, with 11 bases left in between.

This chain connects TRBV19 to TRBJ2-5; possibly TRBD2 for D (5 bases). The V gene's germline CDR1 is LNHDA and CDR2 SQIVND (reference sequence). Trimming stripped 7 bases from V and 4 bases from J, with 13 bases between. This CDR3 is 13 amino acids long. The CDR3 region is CASKMRVSETQYF. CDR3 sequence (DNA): TGTGCCAGTAAAATGCGGGTTTCAGAGACCCAGTACTTC.

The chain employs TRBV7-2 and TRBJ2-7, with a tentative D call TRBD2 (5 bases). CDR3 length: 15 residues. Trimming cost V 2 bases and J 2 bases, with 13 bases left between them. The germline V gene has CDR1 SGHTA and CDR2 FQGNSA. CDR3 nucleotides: TGTGCCAGCAGCTTAAACGGGATAGGACCCTACGAGCAGTACTTC. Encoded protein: CASSLNGIGPYEQYF.

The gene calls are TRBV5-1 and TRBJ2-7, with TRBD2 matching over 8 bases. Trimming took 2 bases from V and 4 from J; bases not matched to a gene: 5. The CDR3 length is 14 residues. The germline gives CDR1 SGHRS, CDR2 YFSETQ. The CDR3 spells CASSLAGAIYEQYF. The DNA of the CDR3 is TGCGCCAGCAGCTTAGCGGGGGCTATTTACGAGCAGTACTTC.

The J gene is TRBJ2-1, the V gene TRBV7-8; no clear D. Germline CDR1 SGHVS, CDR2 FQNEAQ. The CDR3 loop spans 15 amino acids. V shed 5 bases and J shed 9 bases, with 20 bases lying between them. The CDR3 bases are TGTGCCAGCAGCCCCCAGCCGGGCTCAAAGACTGAGCAGTTCTTC. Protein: CASSPQPGSKTEQFF.

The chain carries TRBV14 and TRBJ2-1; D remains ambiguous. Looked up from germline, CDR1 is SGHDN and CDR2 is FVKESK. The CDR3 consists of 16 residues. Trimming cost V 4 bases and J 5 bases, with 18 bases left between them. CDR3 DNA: TGTGCCAGCAGCCCCTCGCTTGGGTATCTCCACAATGAGCAGTTCTTC. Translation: CASSPSLGYLHNEQFF.